The clone carrying this T cell receptor (beta chain) was detected a few times. Other DNA sequences in this sample translate to the same CDR3. This record belongs to a study of blood T cell repertoires in COVID-19. Study details: From T cells, B-cell-depleted T cells, or PBMCs came the material, which was cDNA or gDNA.

The CDR3 length is 12 residues. Trimming cost V 4 bases and J 5 bases; bases outside gene matches: 1. The germline CDR1 and CDR2 sequences are SNHLY and FYNNEI. The protocol was immunoSEQ multiplex PCR, while the TCRdb copy is restricted to in-frame clones and leaves out a portion. The sample records some 200,000 clones, 85% being singletons. Sequencing input: peripheral blood. V is TRBV2 and J is TRBJ1-2, with 7 bases fitting TRBD1. This receptor was identified in a man between 50 and 59 years old who had recovered from COVID-19. The CDR3 region has the DNA TGTGCCAGCAGTGGACAGGGTTATGGCTACACCTTC. It codes for CASSGQGYGYTF.